The clone carrying this T cell receptor (beta chain) was seen more than once but under ten times. Its antigen is not known. One entry per CDR3 protein results from TCRdb running MiXCR on the RT-PCR reads. The sample contains about 520,000 distinct CDR3 sequences, approximately 11% of which appear only once. This sample is drawn from a study of response to subunit inactivated influenza vaccine. Trimming left V 7 bases short and J 4 bases short, with 18 bases between. Germline-derived CDR1 and CDR2 are SGHRS and YFSETQ. This CDR3 region has 15 residues. Overall study findings and caveats: There was a suggestion from the authors that each seasonal influenza vaccination recruits few new T cells.

The TCR comes from a man aged 45-65 years who received an inactivated influenza vaccine. The V call is TRBV5-1, the J call TRBJ1-3; the D gene is possibly TRBD1 (5 bases). Specimen: PBMCs from blood, collected roughly 47 days after vaccination. The CDR3 sequence: CASLALGARGNTIYF. The CDR3, as DNA: TGCGCCAGCTTGGCCTTAGGGGCGCGAGGAAACACCATATATTTT.